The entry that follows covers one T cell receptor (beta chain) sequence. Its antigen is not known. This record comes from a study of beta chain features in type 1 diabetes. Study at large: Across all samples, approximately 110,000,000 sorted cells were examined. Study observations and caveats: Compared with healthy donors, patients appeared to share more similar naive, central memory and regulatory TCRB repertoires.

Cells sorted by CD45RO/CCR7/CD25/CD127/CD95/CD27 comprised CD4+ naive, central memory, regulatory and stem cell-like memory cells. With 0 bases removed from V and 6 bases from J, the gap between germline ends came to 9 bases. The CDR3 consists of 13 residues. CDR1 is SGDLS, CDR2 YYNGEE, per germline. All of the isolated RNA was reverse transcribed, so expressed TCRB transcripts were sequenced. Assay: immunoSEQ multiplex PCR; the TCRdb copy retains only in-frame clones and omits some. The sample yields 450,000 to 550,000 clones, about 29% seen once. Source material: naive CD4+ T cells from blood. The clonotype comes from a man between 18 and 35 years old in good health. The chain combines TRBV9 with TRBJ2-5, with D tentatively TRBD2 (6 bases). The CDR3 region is CASSVDGRKTQYF. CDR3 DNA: TGTGCCAGCAGCGTAGACGGGAGAAAGACCCAGTACTTC.